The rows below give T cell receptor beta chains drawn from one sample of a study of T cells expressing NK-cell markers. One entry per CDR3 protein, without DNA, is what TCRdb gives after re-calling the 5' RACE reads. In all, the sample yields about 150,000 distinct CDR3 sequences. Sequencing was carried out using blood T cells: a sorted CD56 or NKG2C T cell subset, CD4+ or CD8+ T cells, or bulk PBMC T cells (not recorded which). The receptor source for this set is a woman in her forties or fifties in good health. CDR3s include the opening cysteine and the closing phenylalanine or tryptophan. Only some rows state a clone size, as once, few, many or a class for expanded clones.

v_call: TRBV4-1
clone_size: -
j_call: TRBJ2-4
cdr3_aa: CASSQQAAKNIQYF

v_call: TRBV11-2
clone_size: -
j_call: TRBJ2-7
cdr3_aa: CASSITGNHEQYF

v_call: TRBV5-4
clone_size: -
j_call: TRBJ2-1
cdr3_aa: CASSPPPGTSGGNEQFF

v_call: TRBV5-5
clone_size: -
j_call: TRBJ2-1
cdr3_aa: CASSHTFSPYNEQFF

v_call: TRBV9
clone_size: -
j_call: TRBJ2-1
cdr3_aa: CASSPSWTSGRAAPYNEQFF

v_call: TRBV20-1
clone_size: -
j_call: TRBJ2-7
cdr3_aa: CSASQAIGYEQYF

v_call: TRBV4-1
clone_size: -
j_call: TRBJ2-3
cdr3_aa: CASSLLITDTQYF

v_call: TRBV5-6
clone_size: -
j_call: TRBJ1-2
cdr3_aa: CASSSGPLEGYTF

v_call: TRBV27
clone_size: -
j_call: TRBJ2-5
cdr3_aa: CASSLSAAGGPQTQYF

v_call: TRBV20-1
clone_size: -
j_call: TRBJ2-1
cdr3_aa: CSAREGSGRLLYNEQFF

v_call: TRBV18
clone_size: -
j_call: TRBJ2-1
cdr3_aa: CASSPGPSGHLTNEQFF

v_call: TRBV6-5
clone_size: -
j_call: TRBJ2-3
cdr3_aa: CASSYSKDTQYF

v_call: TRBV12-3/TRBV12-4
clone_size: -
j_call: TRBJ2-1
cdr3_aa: CAILSAGQGANEQFF

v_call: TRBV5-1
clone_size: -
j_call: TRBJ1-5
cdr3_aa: CASSLGQGRQPQHF

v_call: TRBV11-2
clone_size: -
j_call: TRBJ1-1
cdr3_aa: CASSLNPRLNTEAFF

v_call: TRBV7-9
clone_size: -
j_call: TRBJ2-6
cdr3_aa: CASSFRDRTDSGANVLTF

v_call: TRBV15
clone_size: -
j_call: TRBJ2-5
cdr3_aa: CATSTPRIKETQYF

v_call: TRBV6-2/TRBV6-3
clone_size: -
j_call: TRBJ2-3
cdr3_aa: CASSYSASGLGTDTQYF

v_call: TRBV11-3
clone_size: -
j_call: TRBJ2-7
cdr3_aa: CASSPRGRAYEQYF

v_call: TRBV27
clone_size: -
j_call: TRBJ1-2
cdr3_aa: CASSFIGRRDGRFNYGYTF

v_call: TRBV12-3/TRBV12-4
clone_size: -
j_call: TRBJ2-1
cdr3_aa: CASSPGGGNEQFF

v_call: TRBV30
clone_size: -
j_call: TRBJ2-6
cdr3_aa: CAWNLGTRAGANVLTF

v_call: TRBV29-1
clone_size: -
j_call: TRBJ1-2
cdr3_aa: CSAYGTGMEVGYTF

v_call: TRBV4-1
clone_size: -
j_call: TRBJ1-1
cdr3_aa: CASSQGWDRGAEAFF

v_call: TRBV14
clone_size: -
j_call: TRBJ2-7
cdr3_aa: CASSQGGGSEQYF

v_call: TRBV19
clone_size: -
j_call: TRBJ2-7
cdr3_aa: CASSIEGTDLYEQYF

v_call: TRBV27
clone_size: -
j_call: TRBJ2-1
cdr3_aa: CASKSGALEQFF

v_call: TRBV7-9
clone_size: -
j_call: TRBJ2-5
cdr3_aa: CASSGMEAQYF

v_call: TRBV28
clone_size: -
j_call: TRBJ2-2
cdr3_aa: CASSFALNTGELFF

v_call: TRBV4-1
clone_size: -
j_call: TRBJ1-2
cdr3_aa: CASSQESGYTF

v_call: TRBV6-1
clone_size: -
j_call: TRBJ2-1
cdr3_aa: CASSTIDNEQFF

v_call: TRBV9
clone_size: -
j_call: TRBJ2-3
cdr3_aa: CASSATSGYTDTQYF

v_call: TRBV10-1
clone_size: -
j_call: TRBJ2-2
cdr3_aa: CASSEASGSPGELFF

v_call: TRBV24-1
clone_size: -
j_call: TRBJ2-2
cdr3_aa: CATSDELEGTDTGELFF

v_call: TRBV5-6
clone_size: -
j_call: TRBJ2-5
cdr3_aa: CASSSSGGETQYF

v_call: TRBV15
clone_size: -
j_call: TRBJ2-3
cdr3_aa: CATSRDGGSPADTQYF

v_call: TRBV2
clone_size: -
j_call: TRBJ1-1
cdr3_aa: CASSAGGTNEAFF

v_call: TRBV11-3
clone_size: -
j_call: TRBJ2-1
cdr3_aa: CASSLVGLSPWSSYNEQFF

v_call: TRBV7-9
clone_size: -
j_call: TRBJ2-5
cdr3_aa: CASSQTPGLVGETQYF

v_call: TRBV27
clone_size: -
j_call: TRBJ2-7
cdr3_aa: CASTGGDRGFYEQYF

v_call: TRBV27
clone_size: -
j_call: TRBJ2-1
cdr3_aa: CASRPSVLRYNEQFF

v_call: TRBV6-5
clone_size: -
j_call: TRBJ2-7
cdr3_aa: CASSYSRSLYYEQYF

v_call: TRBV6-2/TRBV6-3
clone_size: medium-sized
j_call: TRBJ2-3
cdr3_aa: CASSYRDTSSTDTQYF

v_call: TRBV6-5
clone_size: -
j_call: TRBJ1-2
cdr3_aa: CASSYSRVFEDGYTF

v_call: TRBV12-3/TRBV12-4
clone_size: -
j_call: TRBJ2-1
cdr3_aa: CASTPRGEREQFF

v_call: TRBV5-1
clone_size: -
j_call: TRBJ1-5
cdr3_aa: CASSPELGGNQPQHF

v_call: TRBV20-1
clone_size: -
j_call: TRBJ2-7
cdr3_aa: CSAYGGSRSYEQYF